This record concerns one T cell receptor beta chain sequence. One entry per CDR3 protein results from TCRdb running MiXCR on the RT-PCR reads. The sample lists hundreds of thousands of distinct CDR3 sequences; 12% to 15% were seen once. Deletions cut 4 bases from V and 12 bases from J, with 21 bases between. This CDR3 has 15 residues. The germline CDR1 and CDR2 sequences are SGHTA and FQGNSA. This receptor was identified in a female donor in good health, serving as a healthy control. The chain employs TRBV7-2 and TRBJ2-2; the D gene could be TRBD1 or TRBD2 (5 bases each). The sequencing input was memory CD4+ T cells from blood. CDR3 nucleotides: TGTGCCAGCAGCTCCACGCAGGGTCCCGGGGCGCAGCTGTTTTTT. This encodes CASSSTQGPGAQLFF.